A selection of T cell receptor beta chains follows, all from one sample in a study of response to subunit inactivated influenza vaccine. TCRdb ran MiXCR on the RT-PCR reads and lists one entry per CDR3 protein. This sample carries hundreds of thousands of distinct CDR3 sequences, less than 10% of them seen once, and the ten largest clones take 10% to 15%. The sequencing here drew on PBMCs from blood, taken 23 months after vaccination. The source of these receptors is a man between 50 and 75 years old who received an inactivated influenza vaccine. Each CDR3 is given with its conserved first and last residue. The order of the fields is clone size, D gene, V gene, J gene, CDR3 DNA, CDR3 protein. A D gene is named only where the DNA matches it firmly. A row's size may be missing; if present it is once, few, many or a size class.

many	NA	TRBV12-3/TRBV12-4	TRBJ1-6	TGTGCCAGCAGTTTTAGCCCCGGTCTGCTTAATTCACCCCTCCACTTT	CASSFSPGLLNSPLHF
few	NA	TRBV9	TRBJ2-1	TGTGCCAGCAGCGTAGATCGAAGGGGATCCTACAATGAGCAGTTCTTC	CASSVDRRGSYNEQFF
NA	NA	TRBV7-3	TRBJ2-3	TGTGCCAGCAGCGTATTCGCAGGGAGCACAGATACGCAGTATTTT	CASSVFAGSTDTQYF
many	NA	TRBV7-2	TRBJ2-7	TGTGCCAGCAGCTTAGAGTGGGGGAGCTCCTACGAGCAGTACTTC	CASSLEWGSSYEQYF
NA	TRBD1	TRBV5-6	TRBJ2-1	TGTGCCAGCAGATTCTGGGACAGGGGAGGGAATGAGCAGTTCTTC	CASRFWDRGGNEQFF
few	NA	TRBV7-2	TRBJ1-1	TGTGCCAGCAGCTTAGTTCAGGAAGCTTTCTTT	CASSLVQEAFF
NA	TRBD1	TRBV7-9	TRBJ2-7	TGTGCCAGCAGCTTAGAATTGGGGACAGGGAGGTTCTACGAGCAGTACTTC	CASSLELGTGRFYEQYF
NA	TRBD1	TRBV20-1	TRBJ2-4	TGCAGTGCTGGGACAGGGGAAAACATTCAGTACTTC	CSAGTGENIQYF
many	TRBD1	TRBV2	TRBJ1-2	TGTGCCAGCAGTGAAGCGTACAGGGGGTATGGCTACACCTTC	CASSEAYRGYGYTF
NA	NA	TRBV20-1	TRBJ1-2	TGCGCCGGGGACGGGGATGGCTACACCTTC	CAGDGDGYTF
NA	NA	TRBV6-5	TRBJ1-1	TGTGCCAGCAGAACGGTGAACACTAAAGCTTTCTTT	CASRTVNTKAFF
few	NA	TRBV20-1	TRBJ2-5	TGCAGCACTTGGAGAGAAAAAGAGACCCAGTACTTC	CSTWREKETQYF
many	NA	TRBV20-1	TRBJ2-7	TGCAGTGCTACCCCTCAGGGAGCCTACGAGCAGTACTTC	CSATPQGAYEQYF
NA	NA	TRBV12-3/TRBV12-4	TRBJ1-3	TGTGCCAGCAGTTTTCCCGGGGACGGAAACACCATATATTTT	CASSFPGDGNTIYF
NA	TRBD1	TRBV5-5	TRBJ2-5	TGTGCCAGCAGCTTGTCGGGACAGGGGTTTTTCCGTTCGGAGACCCAGTACTTC	CASSLSGQGFFRSETQYF
many	NA	TRBV6-2/TRBV6-3	TRBJ2-7	TGTGCCAGCAGGCGTTCCAATTCCTACGAGCAGTACTTC	CASRRSNSYEQYF
many	NA	TRBV9	TRBJ1-2	TGTGCCAGCAGCGTAGGAGACAAAATCTATGGCTACACCTTC	CASSVGDKIYGYTF
NA	TRBD1	TRBV2	TRBJ2-7	TGTGCCAGCAGTTATGACAGGGGGCTTGAGCAGTACTTC	CASSYDRGLEQYF
few	NA	TRBV20-1	TRBJ2-3	TGCAGTGCACCACGGACAGACGATACGCAGTATTTT	CSAPRTDDTQYF
few	TRBD2	TRBV7-9	TRBJ2-5	TGTGCCAGCAGCCCCACCCGGGTCCAGCGGGGCCAAGAGACCCAGTACTTC	CASSPTRVQRGQETQYF
many	NA	TRBV3-1	TRBJ1-1	TGTGCCAGCAGCCAAGATGCGGGTAACACTGAAGCTTTCTTT	CASSQDAGNTEAFF
NA	NA	TRBV3-1	TRBJ2-3	TGTGCCAGCAGCCAACAAGGCGCAGAGACAGATACGCAGTATTTT	CASSQQGAETDTQYF
few	TRBD1	TRBV25-1	TRBJ2-7	TGTGCCAGCAGTGAAACCGGACAGGGACCCGAGCAGTACTTC	CASSETGQGPEQYF
many	NA	TRBV6-5	TRBJ2-6	TGTGCCAGCAGTTACTCGACGGGACAAAGGGACGTCCTGACTTTC	CASSYSTGQRDVLTF
few	TRBD2	TRBV29-1	TRBJ2-3	TGCAGCGTGACGACTGCGGGAGTCACAGATACGCAGTATTTT	CSVTTAGVTDTQYF
NA	TRBD1	TRBV9	TRBJ1-2	TGTGCCAGCAGCCTTCGGACAGGGGGGACCTATGGCTACACCTTC	CASSLRTGGTYGYTF
NA	NA	TRBV20-1	TRBJ2-1	TGCAGTGCTAGAGATCCCCGGAAAGGATACAATGAGCAGTTCTTC	CSARDPRKGYNEQFF
many	NA	TRBV20-1	TRBJ2-1	TGCAGTGCTCACCGACAGGGGACTAGGCAGTTCTTC	CSAHRQGTRQFF
NA	NA	TRBV20-1	TRBJ1-1	TGCAGTGCTATTCCCGATCTTATTGAAGCTTTCTTT	CSAIPDLIEAFF
few	TRBD2	TRBV20-1	TRBJ2-3	TGCAGTGCTAGGGCCCGTAGCGGGAGCGCAGATACGCAGTATTTT	CSARARSGSADTQYF
NA	NA	TRBV5-1	TRBJ2-1	TGCGCCAGCAGCTTAGGAGACATCCGGGCAAGTGAGCAGTTCTTC	CASSLGDIRASEQFF
few	TRBD1	TRBV4-3	TRBJ1-2	TGCGCCAGCAGCCAAGATCCAGGGGGGGCTAGCTATGGCTACACCTTC	CASSQDPGGASYGYTF
many	NA	TRBV5-1	TRBJ2-1	TGCGCCAGCAGCTTGGCGGGGACGTCAGGCTTTTCCTACAATGAGCAGTTCTTC	CASSLAGTSGFSYNEQFF
few	TRBD1	TRBV18	TRBJ2-1	TGTGCCAGCTCACCATCAGGTGGGGACAGGGATGAAAATGAGCAGTTCTTC	CASSPSGGDRDENEQFF
few	TRBD1	TRBV3-1	TRBJ1-1	TGTGCCAGCAGCCTCCCAGGGGGGACTGAAGCTTTCTTT	CASSLPGGTEAFF
many	NA	TRBV5-1	TRBJ1-2	TGCGCCAGCAGCTTGGACGGGGAGGGTGGCTACACCTTC	CASSLDGEGGYTF
many	NA	TRBV12-3/TRBV12-4	TRBJ2-1	TGTGCCAGCAGTTTAGCGGGGGGTCTCAATGAGCAGTTCTTC	CASSLAGGLNEQFF
NA	NA	TRBV5-1	TRBJ2-3	TGCGCCAGCAGCTTGGCCGGCAAGAGCACAGATACGCAGTATTTT	CASSLAGKSTDTQYF
NA	TRBD2	TRBV27	TRBJ2-7	TGTGCCAGCAGTTTAACGGGAGGGCCTATCGAGCAGTACTTC	CASSLTGGPIEQYF
NA	NA	TRBV2	TRBJ2-1	TGTGCCAGCAAACAGGACTTTAACAATGAGCAGTTCTTC	CASKQDFNNEQFF
NA	TRBD1	TRBV6-1	TRBJ1-2	TGTGCCAGCAGGATGCCGGGACAGGGAAGTAACTATGGCTACACCTTC	CASRMPGQGSNYGYTF
few	NA	TRBV12-3/TRBV12-4	TRBJ2-3	TGTGCCAGCAGTTTCCGGGGGGCGTTCGCAGATACGCAGTATTTT	CASSFRGAFADTQYF
many	NA	TRBV28	TRBJ2-1	TGTGCCAGCAGTTTCGGCGATCGGTCCTACAATGAGCAGTTCTTC	CASSFGDRSYNEQFF
NA	NA	TRBV30	TRBJ1-1	TGTGCCTGGAGTTTCTGGGGGAAAGGTGAAGCTTTCTTT	CAWSFWGKGEAFF
few	NA	TRBV4-3	TRBJ1-2	TGCGCCAGCAGCCACCTGACAGCTAACTATGGCTACACCTTC	CASSHLTANYGYTF
many	TRBD1	TRBV6-2/TRBV6-3	TRBJ2-7	TGTGCCAGCAGCCCGATCCCAGGGGGCAGGACCTACGAGCAGTACTTC	CASSPIPGGRTYEQYF
few	TRBD1	TRBV19	TRBJ2-7	TGTGCCAGTAGTGACCGGGACAGGGTGTACTTC	CASSDRDRVYF
many	TRBD1	TRBV5-6	TRBJ1-2	TGTGCCAGCAGCTCAACCGGGACAGGGTCCGATGGCTACACCTTC	CASSSTGTGSDGYTF
NA	NA	TRBV25-1	TRBJ2-7	TGTGCCAGCAGGAAGGCCGACGAGCAGTACTTC	CASRKADEQYF
NA	TRBD2	TRBV10-2	TRBJ2-1	TGCGCCAGCAGAATACTAGCGGGAGGGCCAAGTGAGCAGTTCTTC	CASRILAGGPSEQFF
NA	NA	TRBV19	TRBJ1-6	TGTGCCAGCGCCCGCGGGGGCACCTATAATTCACCCCTCCACTTT	CASARGGTYNSPLHF
NA	TRBD2	TRBV11-1	TRBJ2-2	TGTGCCAGCAGCTTAGCTTTCGGGAGGGCCACCAAGGACACCGGGGGGCTGTTTTTT	CASSLAFGRATKDTGGLFF
NA	NA	TRBV18	TRBJ2-1	TGTGCCAGCTCCCCGACAGGAGACAATGAGCAGTTCTTC	CASSPTGDNEQFF